One and the same sample provided the 22 T cell receptor beta chains below, sequenced in a study of blood T cell repertoires in COVID-19. Measured with immunoSEQ multiplex PCR; TCRdb has only the in-frame clones, and not every one. The repertoire holds roughly 250,000 clones, with 81% as singletons. The material sequenced was peripheral blood. These receptors were taken from an older woman with active or convalescent COVID-19.

This chain uses TRBV7-2 with TRBJ2-5; TRBD2 matches at 16 bases. The CDR3 loop spans 18 amino acids. Germline V gene data show CDR1 as SGHTA and CDR2 as FQGNSA. V trimming: 3 bases; J trimming: 3 bases; junction bases outside the gene matches: 7. The CDR3 sequence is CASSFFQGLAGGKETQYF. In DNA, the CDR3 is TGTGCCAGCAGCTTTTTCCAGGGACTAGCGGGGGGGAAAGAGACCCAGTACTTC.

V gene TRBV7-3 combines with J gene TRBJ2-3; TRBD2 aligns across 14 bases. This CDR3 spans 16 amino acids. With V trimmed by 4 bases and J by 4 bases, 4 bases remained unmatched. Germline V CDR1 and CDR2: SGHTA, FQGTGA. Written as DNA, the CDR3 is TGTGCCAGCAGCTCCCAGACTAGCGGGGGGGCAGATACGCAGTATTTT. Its translation is CASSSQTSGGADTQYF.

The CDR3 loop reads CASSLGGRGGRETQYF. DNA of the CDR3: TGTGCCAGCAGCTTAGGGGGGCGGGGGGGCCGGGAGACCCAGTACTTC. The chain is built from TRBV7-2 and TRBJ2-5, with 9 bases fitting TRBD2. The germline V gene encodes CDR1 SGHTA and CDR2 FQGNSA. There are 16 residues in the CDR3. The ends lost 1 base at V and 5 bases at J; junction bases unmatched: 8.

A few counts support this clone. The chain has TRBV18 and TRBJ2-7; D remains ambiguous. With 2 bases removed from V and 0 bases from J, the gap between germline ends came to 5 bases. The CDR3 consists of 13 residues. From germline, CDR1 is KGHSH and CDR2 LQKENI. The CDR3 here is CASSPASSYEQYF. The CDR3, as DNA: TGTGCCAGCTCACCAGCCAGCTCCTACGAGCAGTACTTC.

The chain carries TRBV19 and TRBJ2-7, with 7 nucleotides matching TRBD1. The CDR3 has 13 residues. Germline CDR1 reads LNHDA; CDR2 reads SQIVND (reference sequence). After removal of 5 bases from V and 10 bases from J, the junction contained 11 bases not matched to a gene. The DNA for the CDR3 is TGTGCCAGTAGTGCCCAGACAGGGTTGGGACAGTACTTC. Amino acids: CASSAQTGLGQYF.

The chain links TRBV7-9 to TRBJ1-2, with D uncertain. The germline V gene encodes CDR1 SEHNR and CDR2 FQNEAQ (reference sequence). This CDR3 has 14 amino acids. Trimming took 1 base from V and 2 from J, leaving 8 bases between them. This CDR3 is CASSLVARNYGYTF. The CDR3 DNA reads TGTGCCAGCAGCTTAGTCGCCAGAAACTATGGCTACACCTTC.

V gene TRBV30 combines with J gene TRBJ2-1; 7 nucleotides line up with TRBD1. The CDR3 extends over 16 amino acids. Germline trimming cut 6 bases from V and 1 base from J; bases unmatched to any gene: 12. Germline CDR1 is GTSNPN and CDR2 is SVGIG (reference sequence). CDR3 in DNA: TGTGCCTGCCCCCGGGGTGGCAGGGGGTCCTACAATGAGCAGTTCTTC. Translating gives CACPRGGRGSYNEQFF.

V usage is TRBV4-2 and J usage is TRBJ2-5; TRBD1 matches at 7 bases. CDR1 is LGHNA and CDR2 is YNFKEQ in the germline V gene. This CDR3 region has 15 residues. The junction had 10 bases not matched to a gene; V was cut back by 4 bases and J by 5 bases. Written as DNA, the CDR3 is TGTGCCAGCAGCCTACGTACAGGGGCCGGGGAGACCCAGTACTTC. This translates into CASSLRTGAGETQYF.

The chain has TRBV30 and TRBJ2-7; no clear D gene. Germline assignment: CDR1 GTSNPN and CDR2 SVGIG (reference sequence). V lost 0 bases and J 0 bases, leaving 3 bases between the germline ends. The CDR3 covers 12 residues. The chain's CDR3 is CAWSVGSYEQYF. The CDR3 DNA is TGTGCCTGGAGTGTCGGCTCCTACGAGCAGTACTTC.

This chain's CDR3 is CASSYGQGYADTQYF. The CDR3 region has the DNA TGTGCCAGCAGCTACGGACAGGGGTACGCAGATACGCAGTATTTT. The chain recombines TRBV5-6 with TRBJ2-3; 9 positions match TRBD1. The germline CDR1 and CDR2 sequences are SGHDT and YYEEEE. V lost 3 bases, J lost 4 bases, and 6 bases stayed unmatched. CDR3 length: 15 residues.

The chain joins TRBV2 to TRBJ2-5, with TRBD2 matching over 12 bases. The CDR3 loop spans 17 amino acids. The junction had 8 bases not matched to a gene; V was cut back by 5 bases and J by 1 base. Germline lookup yields CDR1 SNHLY and CDR2 FYNNEI. For the CDR3, the DNA is TGTGCCAGCAGTTCCGGACTAGCGGGGACATCCCAAGAGACCCAGTACTTC. Its translation: CASSSGLAGTSQETQYF. Full variable domain (rest looked up from reference TRBV2 and TRBJ2-5): EPEVTQTPSHQVTQMGQEVILRCVPISNHLYFYWYRQILGQKVEFLVSFYNNEISEKSEIFDDQFSVERPDGSNFTLKIRSTKLEDSAMYFCASSSGLAGTSQETQYFGPGTRLLVL.

The rearrangement joins TRBV11-2 to TRBJ1-2, with 9 bases identical to TRBD1. The J segment lost 8 bases and the V segment lost 5 bases, leaving 6 bases of the junction unmatched. From germline, CDR1 is SGHAT and CDR2 FQNNGV. The CDR3 length is 13 residues. For the CDR3, the DNA is TGTGCCAGCAGCCCCAGGACAGGGGTAGGCTACACCTTC. Translated, it gives CASSPRTGVGYTF. Variable domain in full (rest from reference TRBV11-2 and TRBJ1-2): EAGVAQSPRYKIIEKRQSVAFWCNPISGHATLYWYQQILGQGPKLLIQFQNNGVVDDSQLPKDRFSAERLKGVDSTLKIQPAKLEDSAVYLCASSPRTGVGYTFGSGTRLTVV.

The rearrangement joins TRBV19 to TRBJ1-6; no clear D gene. The CDR3 consists of 17 residues. CDR1 LNHDA and CDR2 SQIVND come from the germline V gene (reference sequence). V was clipped by 3 bases and J by 1 base, with 13 bases between them. CDR3 sequence reads: CASSIQVPPSYNSPLHF. In nucleotides, the CDR3 is TGTGCCAGTAGTATCCAGGTCCCACCGTCCTATAATTCACCCCTCCACTTT.

The CDR3 region has the DNA TGTGCCACCAGTGATGACATTTACCCCTACGAGCAGTACTTC. Protein product: CATSDDIYPYEQYF. The chain links TRBV24-1 to TRBJ2-7; D unclear. The CDR3 extends over 14 amino acids. V shed 3 bases and J shed 2 bases, with 10 bases lying between them. Germline CDR1 and CDR2: KGHDR and SFDVKD.

The J gene is TRBJ1-2, the V gene TRBV7-8; D not certain. The CDR3 covers 12 residues. Looked up from germline, CDR1 is SGHVS and CDR2 is FQNEAQ. Deletions cut 4 bases from V and 4 bases from J, with 7 bases between. The CDR3 spells CASSSGVYGYTF. DNA of the CDR3: TGTGCCAGCAGCTCCGGGGTCTATGGCTACACCTTC.

V and J are TRBV11-2 and TRBJ2-3, with 10 bases fitting TRBD2. Germline assignment: CDR1 SGHAT and CDR2 FQNNGV. The CDR3 length is 17 residues. The ends lost 0 bases at V and 6 bases at J; junction bases unmatched: 9. The CDR3 DNA reads TGTGCCAGCAGCTTAGATCGGCTAGCGGGGGCTGGTGATACGCAGTATTTT. It codes for CASSLDRLAGAGDTQYF.

This sequence joins TRBV2 and TRBJ1-2; D is unclear. This CDR3 is 11 amino acids long. Germline V gene data show CDR1 as SNHLY and CDR2 as FYNNEI. The V gene lost 6 bases and the J gene lost 4 bases, with 6 bases spanning the gap. CDR3 sequence: CASRRAYGYTF. In nucleotides, the CDR3 is TGTGCCAGCAGGAGGGCCTATGGCTACACCTTC. The variable domain in full, completed from reference TRBV2 and TRBJ1-2, reads EPEVTQTPSHQVTQMGQEVILRCVPISNHLYFYWYRQILGQKVEFLVSFYNNEISEKSEIFDDQFSVERPDGSNFTLKIRSTKLEDSAMYFCASRRAYGYTFGSGTRLTVV.

The CDR3 DNA reads as TGTGCCAGTAGTATTAACAGGGGGCCTCAGCCCCAGCATTTT. Translated: CASSINRGPQPQHF. This rearrangement joins TRBV19 to TRBJ1-5; 9 bases align to TRBD1. J gave up 6 bases and V 3 bases, and 3 bases lay outside the gene matches. This CDR3 contains 14 residues. CDR1 and CDR2 (germline): LNHDA, SQIVND (reference sequence).

CDR3 protein: CASSGRTRNTDTQYF. CDR3 nucleotide sequence: TGTGCCAGCAGCGGAAGGACTAGAAACACAGATACGCAGTATTTT. The chain combines TRBV7-9 with TRBJ2-3; 7 bases line up with TRBD2. This CDR3 has 15 residues. CDR1 SEHNR and CDR2 FQNEAQ come from the germline V gene (reference sequence). The V segment lost 5 bases and the J segment 2 bases; nucleotides outside the gene matches: 7. Full variable domain (missing parts from reference TRBV7-9 and TRBJ2-3): DTGVSQNPRHKITKRGQNVTFRCDPISEHNRLYWYRQTLGQGPEFLTYFQNEAQLEKSRLLSDRFSAERPKGSFSTLEIQRTEQGDSAMYLCASSGRTRNTDTQYFGPGTRLTVL.

The chain links TRBV3-1 (or the pseudogene TRBV3-2) to TRBJ2-2, with 8 bases fitting TRBD2. The CDR3 runs to 16 residues. The germline V gene has CDR1 LGHDT and CDR2 YNNKEL (reference sequence). V shed 0 bases, J shed 1 base, and the junction held 1 base outside the gene matches. CDR3 nucleotide sequence: TGTGCCAGCAGCCAAGAGGCGGGGGGGAACACCGGGGAGCTGTTTTTT. Encoded protein: CASSQEAGGNTGELFF.

This clone appeared a few times. The gene calls are TRBV7-9 and TRBJ1-1; weak D call: TRBD1 (6 bases). The germline CDR1 and CDR2 sequences are SEHNR and FQNEAQ (reference sequence). The CDR3 is 15 residues long. Between the trimmed V and J ends, which lost 0 bases and 6 bases, there was a span of 14 bases. The CDR3 nucleotides are TGTGCCAGCAGCTTAGCGAAGGACAGTATGGCTGAAGCTTTCTTT. Translated, it gives CASSLAKDSMAEAFF.

A single count supports this clone. CDR3 DNA sequence: TGTGCCAGCAGCTTAGCACTAGCGTACAATGAGCAGTTCTTC. Its protein is CASSLALAYNEQFF. The chain employs TRBV7-8 and TRBJ2-1, with 7 bases lining up with TRBD2. Germline assignment: CDR1 SGHVS and CDR2 FQNEAQ. J gave up 4 bases and V 0 bases, and 0 bases lay outside the gene matches. The CDR3 spans 14 residues. The full variable domain, with the rest looked up from reference TRBV7-8 and TRBJ2-1, is GAGVSQSPRYKVAKRGQDVALRCDPISGHVSLFWYQQALGQGPEFLTYFQNEAQLDKSGLPSDRFFAERPEGSVSTLKIQRTQQEDSAVYLCASSLALAYNEQFFGPGTRLTVL.